Below, 8 T cell receptor beta chains from the same sample are listed, as sequenced in a study of T cells after yellow fever vaccination. TCRdb passed the 5' RACE reads through MiXCR, listing each CDR3 protein once. The table lists 300,000 to 450,000 distinct CDR3 sequences, 6% to 8% of them singletons. Sequenced material: PBMCs, taken 5 days after the yellow fever booster vaccination. These receptor sequences come from a man aged 30 to 39 who received the YFV17D yellow fever vaccine.

In this sample, this clonotype turned up many times. J is TRBJ1-1 and V is TRBV12-3 or TRBV12-4; D is unclear. V was clipped by 5 bases and J by 1 base, with 5 bases between them. This CDR3 has 12 amino acids. Written as DNA, the CDR3 is TGTGCCAGCAGTAACAAGAACACTGAAGCTTTCTTT. It is translated as CASSNKNTEAFF.

Only a few counts were recorded for this clonotype. The V and J genes are TRBV20-1 and TRBJ2-7, with TRBD1 matching over 9 bases. Per the germline V gene, CDR1 is DFQATT and CDR2 is SNEGSKA (reference sequence). V lost 5 bases, J lost 0 bases, and 5 bases stayed unmatched. This CDR3 contains 14 residues. This CDR3 reads CSAFRTGASYEQYF. The DNA of the CDR3 is TGCAGTGCTTTCCGGACAGGGGCCTCCTACGAGCAGTACTTC.

Ten or more counts support this clonotype. The rearrangement uses TRBV20-1 and TRBJ2-7; tentatively, D is TRBD2 (5 bases). Trimming removed 0 bases from V and 0 bases from J, with 12 bases in between. The germline CDR1 and CDR2 sequences are DFQATT and SNEGSKA (reference sequence). There are 15 residues in the CDR3. The CDR3 loop is CSARDYKRTSYEQYF. DNA for the CDR3: TGCAGTGCTAGAGATTATAAGCGGACCTCCTACGAGCAGTACTTC.

The chain combines TRBV7-2 with TRBJ1-5, with D uncertain. The CDR3 is 15 amino acids. CDR1 is SGHTA, CDR2 FQGNSA, per germline. With 3 bases removed from V and 6 bases from J, the gap between germline ends came to 15 bases. The CDR3 coding sequence is TGTGCCAGCAGCTTTCACCCAGACGGGTTTCAGCCCCAGCATTTT. The encoded protein is CASSFHPDGFQPQHF.

There are a few counts of this clonotype. The gene calls are TRBV12-3 or TRBV12-4 and TRBJ2-1, with 9 bases matching TRBD2. J gave up 4 bases and V 6 bases, and 4 bases lay outside the gene matches. This CDR3 has 14 amino acids. This chain's CDR3 is CASRTSGDYNEQFF. The CDR3 bases are TGTGCCAGCAGGACTAGCGGAGATTACAATGAGCAGTTCTTC.

This clonotype was seen many times. This chain uses TRBV9 with TRBJ2-2; D gene uncertain. This CDR3 comprises 14 residues. Germline lookup yields CDR1 SGDLS and CDR2 YYNGEE. Between the trimmed V and J ends, which lost 0 bases and 6 bases, there was a span of 9 bases. CDR3 amino acids: CASSVGVKAGELFF. CDR3 nucleotide sequence: TGTGCCAGCAGCGTAGGTGTTAAAGCCGGGGAGCTGTTTTTT.

Concerning this clonotype: Being one base from a much bigger clone, this may be a read error. The chain links TRBV9 to TRBJ2-1, with D possibly being TRBD1 (5 bases). The V gene's germline CDR1 is SGDLS and CDR2 YYNGEE. The CDR3 is 16 residues long. With 0 bases removed from V and 0 bases from J, the gap between germline ends came to 10 bases. This CDR3 reads CASSVEGITSYNEQFF. CDR3 in DNA: TGTGCCAGCAGCGTAGAGGGGATAACCTCCTACAATGAGCAGTTCTTC.

The chain employs TRBV7-2 and TRBJ2-1; the D is unclear. This CDR3 spans 14 amino acids. The V end was cut by 2 bases, the J end by 13 bases, with 18 bases between. The germline CDR1 and CDR2 sequences are SGHTA and FQGNSA. CDR3 sequence reads: CASSLMFSDRVQFF. As DNA, the CDR3 is TGTGCCAGCAGCTTAATGTTTTCTGATCGGGTACAGTTCTTC.